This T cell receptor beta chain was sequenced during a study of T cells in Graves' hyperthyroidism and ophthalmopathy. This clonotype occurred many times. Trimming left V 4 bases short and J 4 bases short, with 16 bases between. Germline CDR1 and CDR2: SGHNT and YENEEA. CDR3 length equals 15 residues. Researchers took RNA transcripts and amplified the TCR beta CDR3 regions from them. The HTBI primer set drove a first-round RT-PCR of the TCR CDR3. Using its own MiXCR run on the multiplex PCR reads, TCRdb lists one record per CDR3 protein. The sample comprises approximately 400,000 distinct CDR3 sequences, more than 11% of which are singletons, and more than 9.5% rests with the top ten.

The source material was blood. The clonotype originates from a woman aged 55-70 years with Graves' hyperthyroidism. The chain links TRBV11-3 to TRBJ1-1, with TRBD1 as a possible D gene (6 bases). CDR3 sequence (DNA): TGTGCCAGCAGCTACCGGGGGGGAGGGGGCACTGAAGCTTTCTTT. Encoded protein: CASSYRGGGGTEAFF.